The table lists the clone carrying this T cell receptor (beta chain) with a few counts. The V and J ends lost 5 bases and 6 bases, in that order; junction bases with no gene match: 5. Germline CDR1 MDHEN, CDR2 SYDVKM. The CDR3 covers 13 residues. The donors (healthy individuals) were bone marrow donors. This record comes from a study of cytomegalovirus exposure and HLA in healthy donors. Study as a whole: There were 88 million or so unique TCRs (from HLA-typed donors) in an early data release.

A multiplex PCR was run with 60 Vbeta primers and 13 Jbeta primers. The repertoire was sequenced with immunoSEQ multiplex PCR; TCRdb's copy has only in-frame clones and lacks some. The sample shows 95,000 to 150,000 clones, roughly a sixth of them seen only once. V usage is TRBV28 and J usage is TRBJ1-2, with TRBD1 matching over 8 bases. The sequencing sample was made of PBMCs. The sequence came from a female donor in good health and CMV-seropositive. As DNA, the CDR3 is TGTGCCAGCAGTGATCCAGGGGGCGATGGCTACACCTTC. Translation gives CASSDPGGDGYTF.